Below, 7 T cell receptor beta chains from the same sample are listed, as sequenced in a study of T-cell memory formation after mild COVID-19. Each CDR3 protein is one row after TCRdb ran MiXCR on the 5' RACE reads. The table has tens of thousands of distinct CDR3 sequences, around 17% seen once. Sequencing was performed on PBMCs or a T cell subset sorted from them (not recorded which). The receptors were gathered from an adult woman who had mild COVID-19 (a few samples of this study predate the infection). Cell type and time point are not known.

CDR3 nucleotide sequence: TGCAGTGCTCCTAGGGACACAAACACCGGGGAGCTGTTTTTT. Its translation is CSAPRDTNTGELFF. The chain uses TRBV20-1 and TRBJ2-2, with a weak D call TRBD1 (6 bases). This CDR3 contains 14 residues. CDR1 is DFQATT, CDR2 SNEGSKA, per germline (reference sequence). V was trimmed by 5 bases and J by 2 bases, leaving 12 bases between them.

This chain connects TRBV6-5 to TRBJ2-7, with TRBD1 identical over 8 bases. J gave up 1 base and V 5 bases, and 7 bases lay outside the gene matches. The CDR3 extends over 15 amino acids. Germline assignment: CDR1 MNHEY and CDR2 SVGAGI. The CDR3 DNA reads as TGTGCCAGCAGTCTAGCTGGACAGGGATCCTACGAGCAGTACTTC. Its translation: CASSLAGQGSYEQYF.

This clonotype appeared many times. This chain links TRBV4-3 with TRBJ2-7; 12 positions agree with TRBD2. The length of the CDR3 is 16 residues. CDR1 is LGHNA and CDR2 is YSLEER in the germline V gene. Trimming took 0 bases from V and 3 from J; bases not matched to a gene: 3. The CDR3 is CASSQDRLAGVYEQYF. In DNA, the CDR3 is TGCGCCAGCAGCCAAGATCGACTAGCGGGAGTCTACGAGCAGTACTTC.

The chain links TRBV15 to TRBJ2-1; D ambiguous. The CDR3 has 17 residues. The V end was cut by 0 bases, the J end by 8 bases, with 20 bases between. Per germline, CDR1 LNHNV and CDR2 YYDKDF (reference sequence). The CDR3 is CATSRDRRPSSRDEQFF. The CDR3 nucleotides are TGTGCCACCAGCAGAGATCGACGGCCCTCCAGTCGGGATGAGCAGTTCTTC.

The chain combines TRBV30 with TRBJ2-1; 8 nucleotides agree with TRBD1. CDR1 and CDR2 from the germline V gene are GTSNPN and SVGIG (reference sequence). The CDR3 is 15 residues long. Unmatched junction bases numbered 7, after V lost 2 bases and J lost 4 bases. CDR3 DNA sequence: TGTGCCTGGAGTATTGGGACAGGCGATTACAATGAGCAGTTCTTC. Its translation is CAWSIGTGDYNEQFF.

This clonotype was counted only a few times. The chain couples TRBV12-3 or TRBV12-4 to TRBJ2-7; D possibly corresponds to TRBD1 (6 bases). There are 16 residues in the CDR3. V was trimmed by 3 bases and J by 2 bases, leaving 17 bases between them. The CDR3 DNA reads TGTGCCAGCAGTTTCACTACCGCCCGGGACACCTACGAGCAGTACTTC. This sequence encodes CASSFTTARDTYEQYF.

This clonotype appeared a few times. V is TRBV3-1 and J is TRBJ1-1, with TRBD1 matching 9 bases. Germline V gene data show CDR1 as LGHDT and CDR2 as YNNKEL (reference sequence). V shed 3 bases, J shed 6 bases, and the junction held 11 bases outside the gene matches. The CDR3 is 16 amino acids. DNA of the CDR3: TGTGCCAGCAGCCAGAACCGGGACAGGGTCGTGGCTGAAGCTTTCTTT. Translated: CASSQNRDRVVAEAFF. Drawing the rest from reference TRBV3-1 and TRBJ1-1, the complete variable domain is DTAVSQTPKYLVTQMGNDKSIKCEQNLGHDTMYWYKQDSKKFLKIMFSYNNKELIINETVPNRFSPKSPDKAHLNLHINSLELGDSAVYFCASSQNRDRVVAEAFFGQGTRLTVV.